A selection of T cell receptor beta chains follows, all from one sample in a study of blood T cell repertoires in COVID-19. Repertoires were generated with immunoSEQ multiplex PCR, while TCRdb's copy carries only in-frame clones and drops some. This sample has approximately 150,000 clones, with roughly 85% found just once. Sample: PBMCs or T cells enriched from blood (not recorded which). The receptor source for this set is a woman aged 70 to 79 in a cohort exposed to, infected with or recovered from COVID-19 (not recorded which). Both conserved end residues are part of each CDR3. The D gene is left open where the match is weak. Some rows mark clone size as missing; the rest say once, few, many or name a class of expanded clone.

length: 14
V: TRBV14
size: -
J: TRBJ1-6
D: TRBD1
CDR3: CASSQARGRSPLHF
DNA: TGTGCCAGCAGCCAAGCTAGGGGGCGGTCACCCCTCCACTTT

length: 16
V: TRBV5-4
size: -
J: TRBJ2-1
D: TRBD2
CDR3: CASSVELAVSYNEQFF
DNA: TGTGCCAGCAGCGTTGAACTAGCGGTATCATACAATGAGCAGTTCTTC

length: 12
V: TRBV10-3
size: few
J: TRBJ1-1
D: -
CDR3: CAIRTGNTEAFF
DNA: TGTGCCATCAGGACAGGGAACACTGAAGCTTTCTTT

length: 14
V: TRBV6-6
size: -
J: TRBJ2-1
D: TRBD2
CDR3: CASSPPSGGDEQFF
DNA: TGTGCCAGCAGTCCGCCTAGCGGGGGGGATGAGCAGTTCTTC

length: 14
V: TRBV15
size: -
J: TRBJ1-4
D: -
CDR3: CATSRDRANEKLFF
DNA: TGTGCCACCAGCAGAGACAGGGCGAATGAAAAACTGTTTTTT

length: 15
V: TRBV6-5
size: -
J: TRBJ1-6
D: -
CDR3: CASSYQGSYNSPLHF
DNA: TGTGCCAGCAGTTACCAGGGTTCCTATAATTCACCCCTCCACTTT

length: 14
V: TRBV25-1
size: -
J: TRBJ1-1
D: TRBD1
CDR3: CASSQGGWSTEAFF
DNA: TGTGCCAGCAGTCAAGGGGGCTGGAGCACTGAAGCTTTCTTT

length: 15
V: TRBV27
size: -
J: TRBJ2-1
D: -
CDR3: CASSLKRVTYNEQFF
DNA: TGTGCCAGCAGTTTAAAGCGGGTTACTTACAATGAGCAGTTCTTC

length: 14
V: TRBV6-2/TRBV6-3
size: few
J: TRBJ2-2
D: TRBD2
CDR3: CASSYSGTTGELFF
DNA: TGTGCCAGCAGTTATAGCGGGACCACCGGGGAGCTGTTTTTT

length: 16
V: TRBV2
size: -
J: TRBJ1-1
D: -
CDR3: CASSWSRGIMNTEAFF
DNA: TGTGCCAGCAGTTGGTCTCGAGGGATAATGAACACTGAAGCTTTCTTT

length: 13
V: TRBV19
size: -
J: TRBJ1-2
D: TRBD1
CDR3: CASNGDRSYGYTF
DNA: TGTGCCAGTAATGGGGACAGGAGCTATGGCTACACCTTC

length: 14
V: TRBV28
size: -
J: TRBJ1-2
D: TRBD1
CDR3: CASRQGTSNYGYTF
DNA: TGTGCCAGCAGACAGGGGACTTCTAACTATGGCTACACCTTC

length: 15
V: TRBV9
size: once
J: TRBJ2-3
D: TRBD1
CDR3: CASSTKTGGADTQYF
DNA: TGTGCCAGCAGCACCAAAACAGGGGGCGCAGATACGCAGTATTTT

length: 16
V: TRBV27
size: few
J: TRBJ2-4
D: TRBD2
CDR3: CASSPGLAGLKNIQYF
DNA: TGTGCCAGCAGTCCGGGACTAGCGGGACTCAAAAACATTCAGTACTTC

length: 13
V: TRBV7-2
size: -
J: TRBJ2-7
D: -
CDR3: CASSSRRGNEQYF
DNA: TGTGCCAGCAGCTCACGCCGGGGTAACGAGCAGTACTTC

length: 15
V: TRBV4-2
size: -
J: TRBJ2-3
D: TRBD1
CDR3: CASSQRGQGTDTQYF
DNA: TGTGCCAGCAGCCAAAGGGGACAGGGCACAGATACGCAGTATTTT

length: 11
V: TRBV12-3/TRBV12-4
size: -
J: TRBJ2-7
D: -
CDR3: CASSFLHEQYF
DNA: TGTGCCAGCAGTTTTCTCCACGAGCAGTACTTC

length: 11
V: TRBV6-5
size: -
J: TRBJ2-1
D: -
CDR3: CASNPPTPQFF
DNA: TGTGCCAGCAACCCGCCGACACCGCAGTTCTTC

length: 15
V: TRBV2
size: -
J: TRBJ2-3
D: TRBD1
CDR3: CASRDRGMSTDTQYF
DNA: TGTGCCAGCAGAGACAGGGGGATGAGCACAGATACGCAGTATTTT

length: 14
V: TRBV6-5
size: once
J: TRBJ1-5
D: TRBD1
CDR3: CASSPQGAGQPQHF
DNA: TGTGCCAGCAGTCCCCAGGGGGCAGGACAGCCCCAGCATTTT

length: 13
V: TRBV28
size: -
J: TRBJ1-1
D: TRBD1
CDR3: CASRVGQGFEAFF
DNA: TGTGCCAGCAGGGTAGGACAGGGCTTTGAAGCTTTCTTT

length: 12
V: TRBV11-2
size: -
J: TRBJ1-6
D: -
CDR3: CASSYSNSPLHF
DNA: TGTGCCAGCAGCTACAGTAATTCACCCCTCCACTTT

length: 14
V: TRBV5-1
size: -
J: TRBJ2-5
D: -
CDR3: CASSTGRDQETQYF
DNA: TGCGCCAGCAGCACAGGAAGAGACCAAGAGACCCAGTACTTC

length: 14
V: TRBV3-1/TRBV3-2
size: -
J: TRBJ1-5
D: -
CDR3: CASSHTTGNQPQHF
DNA: TGTGCCAGCAGCCACACGACAGGTAATCAGCCCCAGCATTTT

length: 15
V: TRBV12-5
size: -
J: TRBJ1-5
D: -
CDR3: CASGPLGGVEQPQHF
DNA: TGTGCTAGTGGTCCACTAGGAGGGGTTGAACAGCCCCAGCATTTT

length: 15
V: TRBV18
size: -
J: TRBJ2-7
D: TRBD2
CDR3: CASSPPGLGDYEQYF
DNA: TGTGCCAGCTCACCACCGGGACTAGGGGACTACGAGCAGTACTTC

length: 16
V: TRBV7-2
size: -
J: TRBJ2-2
D: TRBD2
CDR3: CASSLRVAGGTGELFF
DNA: TGTGCCAGCAGCTTAAGGGTAGCGGGAGGGACCGGGGAGCTGTTTTTT

length: 18
V: TRBV6-2/TRBV6-3
size: -
J: TRBJ2-4
D: TRBD2
CDR3: CASSSWGSGRKSLNIQYF
DNA: TGTGCCAGCAGTTCCTGGGGTAGCGGGAGAAAGAGTCTAAACATTCAGTACTTC

length: 12
V: TRBV2
size: few
J: TRBJ1-2
D: TRBD1
CDR3: CASSYTGVGYTF
DNA: TGTGCCAGCAGTTACACAGGGGTTGGCTACACCTTC

length: 16
V: TRBV3-1/TRBV3-2
size: -
J: TRBJ1-5
D: TRBD1
CDR3: CASSRIRDRGNQPQHF
DNA: TGTGCCAGCAGCCGGATCCGGGACAGGGGAAATCAGCCCCAGCATTTT

length: 18
V: TRBV10-3
size: -
J: TRBJ1-6
D: -
CDR3: CAISPGLGGSSYNSPLHF
DNA: TGTGCCATTTCTCCAGGCCTCGGGGGAAGCTCCTATAATTCACCCCTCCACTTT

length: 17
V: TRBV7-2
size: -
J: TRBJ2-4
D: -
CDR3: CASSNPPHLANKNIQYF
DNA: TGTGCCAGCAGCAACCCCCCCCATCTAGCTAACAAAAACATTCAGTACTTC

length: 14
V: TRBV30
size: once
J: TRBJ1-1
D: TRBD1
CDR3: CAAGTGGFYTEAFF
DNA: TGTGCCGCCGGGACAGGGGGGTTCTACACTGAAGCTTTCTTT

length: 14
V: TRBV11-2
size: few
J: TRBJ2-3
D: -
CDR3: CASGGRGLTDTQYF
DNA: TGTGCCAGTGGGGGGAGGGGGTTAACAGATACGCAGTATTTT

length: 15
V: TRBV4-3
size: -
J: TRBJ1-2
D: -
CDR3: CASSQETQVHYGYTF
DNA: TGCGCCAGCAGCCAAGAAACTCAGGTGCACTATGGCTACACCTTC

length: 15
V: TRBV7-6
size: -
J: TRBJ2-7
D: TRBD1
CDR3: CASSRGIGQGYEQYF
DNA: TGTGCCAGCAGCAGAGGAATCGGACAGGGCTACGAGCAGTACTTC

length: 15
V: TRBV28
size: -
J: TRBJ2-2
D: TRBD1
CDR3: CASSSDRGRAGELFF
DNA: TGTGCCAGCAGTTCCGACAGGGGGCGGGCCGGGGAGCTGTTTTTT

length: 16
V: TRBV29-1
size: -
J: TRBJ2-3
D: TRBD2
CDR3: CSVGRAGGPGTDTQYF
DNA: TGCAGCGTTGGAAGAGCGGGAGGGCCGGGCACAGATACGCAGTATTTT

length: 15
V: TRBV28
size: -
J: TRBJ1-2
D: -
CDR3: CASSTSGALNYGYTF
DNA: TGTGCCAGCAGTACCTCAGGGGCACTTAACTATGGCTACACCTTC

length: 12
V: TRBV28
size: -
J: TRBJ1-3
D: -
CDR3: CASSLSGNTIYF
DNA: TGTGCCAGCAGCCTCTCCGGAAACACCATATATTTT

length: 12
V: TRBV7-9
size: once
J: TRBJ2-1
D: -
CDR3: CASSSQGIEQFF
DNA: TGTGCCAGCAGCTCCCAGGGGATTGAGCAGTTCTTC

length: 14
V: TRBV11-2
size: -
J: TRBJ2-1
D: TRBD2
CDR3: CASHLAGLYNEQFF
DNA: TGTGCCAGTCACCTAGCGGGACTTTACAATGAGCAGTTCTTC

length: 13
V: TRBV5-1
size: -
J: TRBJ1-1
D: TRBD1
CDR3: CASSLDDRALAFF
DNA: TGCGCCAGCAGCTTGGACGACAGGGCCCTAGCTTTCTTT

length: 15
V: TRBV28
size: once
J: TRBJ1-5
D: -
CDR3: CATRDGRGSNQPQHF
DNA: TGTGCCACCAGAGACGGTCGGGGAAGCAATCAGCCCCAGCATTTT

length: 15
V: TRBV5-1
size: -
J: TRBJ2-1
D: TRBD1
CDR3: CASSLWRTGVREQFF
DNA: TGCGCCAGCAGCTTGTGGAGGACAGGGGTACGGGAGCAGTTCTTC

length: 16
V: TRBV19
size: few
J: TRBJ2-6
D: -
CDR3: CASSIDRGSGANVLTF
DNA: TGTGCCAGTAGTATAGACAGGGGATCTGGGGCCAACGTCCTGACTTTC

length: 14
V: TRBV6-2/TRBV6-3
size: -
J: TRBJ2-2
D: -
CDR3: CASSKGLFTGELFF
DNA: TGTGCCAGCAGTAAGGGACTGTTTACCGGGGAGCTGTTTTTT

length: 13
V: TRBV9
size: -
J: TRBJ2-5
D: -
CDR3: CASSATTGETQYF
DNA: TGTGCCAGCAGCGCCACGACGGGGGAGACCCAGTACTTC

length: 15
V: TRBV7-2
size: -
J: TRBJ1-4
D: TRBD1
CDR3: CASSSYRGSNEKLFF
DNA: TGTGCCAGCAGCTCCTACAGGGGGTCTAATGAAAAACTGTTTTTT

length: 15
V: TRBV18
size: -
J: TRBJ2-2
D: TRBD2
CDR3: CASRRLAANTGELFF
DNA: TGTGCCAGCCGGAGACTAGCGGCGAACACCGGGGAGCTGTTTTTT

length: 17
V: TRBV9
size: many
J: TRBJ2-7
D: TRBD2
CDR3: CASSDGLGTSGSDEQYF
DNA: TGTGCCAGCAGCGATGGGCTAGGGACTAGCGGGAGTGACGAGCAGTACTTC

length: 15
V: TRBV9
size: -
J: TRBJ2-5
D: TRBD1
CDR3: CASSPGQGAWETQYF
DNA: TGTGCCAGCAGCCCGGGACAGGGGGCCTGGGAGACCCAGTACTTC

length: 12
V: TRBV19
size: -
J: TRBJ1-5
D: -
CDR3: CATRDSNQPQHF
DNA: TGTGCCACCAGGGATAGCAATCAGCCCCAGCATTTT

length: 13
V: TRBV27
size: -
J: TRBJ1-6
D: -
CDR3: CASRAHYNSPLHF
DNA: TGTGCCAGCAGGGCACATTATAATTCACCCCTCCACTTT

length: 14
V: TRBV5-1
size: -
J: TRBJ2-7
D: TRBD2
CDR3: CASSLELAGDEQYF
DNA: TGCGCCAGCAGCTTGGAACTAGCGGGAGACGAGCAGTACTTC

length: 13
V: TRBV7-9
size: once
J: TRBJ2-5
D: TRBD2
CDR3: CASGTSGKETQYF
DNA: TGTGCCAGCGGGACTAGCGGGAAAGAGACCCAGTACTTC

length: 14
V: TRBV18
size: few
J: TRBJ1-2
D: -
CDR3: CASSPEGFLYGYTF
DNA: TGTGCCAGCTCCCCTGAGGGATTTCTCTATGGCTACACCTTC

length: 14
V: TRBV19
size: -
J: TRBJ1-4
D: -
CDR3: CASSSGDSTEKLFF
DNA: TGTGCCAGTAGTAGTGGGGACTCCACTGAAAAACTGTTTTTT

length: 19
V: TRBV7-6
size: -
J: TRBJ2-3
D: TRBD2
CDR3: CASSLNPASGMFSTDTQYF
DNA: TGTGCCAGCAGCTTAAACCCCGCTAGCGGGATGTTTAGCACAGATACGCAGTATTTT

length: 14
V: TRBV7-2
size: -
J: TRBJ1-2
D: -
CDR3: CASSLGARAYGYTF
DNA: TGTGCCAGCAGCTTAGGGGCCAGGGCCTATGGCTACACCTTC